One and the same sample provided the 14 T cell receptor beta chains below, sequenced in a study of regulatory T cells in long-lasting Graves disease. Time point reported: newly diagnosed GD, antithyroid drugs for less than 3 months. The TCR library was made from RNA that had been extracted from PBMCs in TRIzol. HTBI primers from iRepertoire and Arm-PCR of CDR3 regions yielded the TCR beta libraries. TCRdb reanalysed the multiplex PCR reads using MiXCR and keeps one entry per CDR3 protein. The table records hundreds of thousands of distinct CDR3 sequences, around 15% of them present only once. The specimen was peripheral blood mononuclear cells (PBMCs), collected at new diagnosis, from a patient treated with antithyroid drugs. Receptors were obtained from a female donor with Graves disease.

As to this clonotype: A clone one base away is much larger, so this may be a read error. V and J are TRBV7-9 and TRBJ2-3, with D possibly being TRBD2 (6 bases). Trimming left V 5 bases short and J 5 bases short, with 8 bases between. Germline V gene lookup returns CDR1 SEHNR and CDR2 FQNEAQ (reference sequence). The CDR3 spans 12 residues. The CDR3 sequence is CASSEAGDTQYF. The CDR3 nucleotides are TGTGCCAGCAGCGAAGCGGGAGATACGCAGTATTTT.

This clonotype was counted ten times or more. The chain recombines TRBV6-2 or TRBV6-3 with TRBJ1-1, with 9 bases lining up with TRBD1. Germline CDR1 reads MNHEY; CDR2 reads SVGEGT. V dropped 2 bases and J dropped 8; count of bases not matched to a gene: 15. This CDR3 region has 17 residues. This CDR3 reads CASSYPRAWGTGGEAFF. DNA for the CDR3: TGTGCCAGCAGTTACCCCAGGGCCTGGGGAACAGGGGGCGAAGCTTTCTTT.

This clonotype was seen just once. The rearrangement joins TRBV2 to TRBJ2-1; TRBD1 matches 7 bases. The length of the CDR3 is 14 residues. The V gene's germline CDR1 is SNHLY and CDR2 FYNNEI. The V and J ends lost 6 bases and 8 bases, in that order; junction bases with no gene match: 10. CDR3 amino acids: CASRPGQMYDEQFF. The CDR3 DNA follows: TGTGCCAGCAGACCGGGACAGATGTACGATGAGCAGTTCTTC.

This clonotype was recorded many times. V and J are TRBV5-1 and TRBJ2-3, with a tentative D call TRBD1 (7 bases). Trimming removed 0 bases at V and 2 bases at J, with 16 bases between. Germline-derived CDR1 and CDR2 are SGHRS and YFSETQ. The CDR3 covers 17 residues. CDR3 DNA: TGCGCCAGCAGCTTGGATGTGACAGGGAGGTCCACAGATACGCAGTATTTT. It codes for CASSLDVTGRSTDTQYF.

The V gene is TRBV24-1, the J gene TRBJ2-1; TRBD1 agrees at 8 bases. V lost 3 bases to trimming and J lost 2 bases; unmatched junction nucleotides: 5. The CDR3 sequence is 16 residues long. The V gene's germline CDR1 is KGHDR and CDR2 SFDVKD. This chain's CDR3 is CATSDPEQGAYNEQFF. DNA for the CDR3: TGTGCCACCAGTGATCCAGAACAGGGGGCCTACAATGAGCAGTTCTTC.

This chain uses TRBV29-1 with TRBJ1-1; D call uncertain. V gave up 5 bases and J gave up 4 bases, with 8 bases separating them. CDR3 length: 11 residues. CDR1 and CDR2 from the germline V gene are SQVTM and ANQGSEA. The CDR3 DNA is TGCAGCGTTCCAAGTCCCACTGAAGCTTTCTTT. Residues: CSVPSPTEAFF.

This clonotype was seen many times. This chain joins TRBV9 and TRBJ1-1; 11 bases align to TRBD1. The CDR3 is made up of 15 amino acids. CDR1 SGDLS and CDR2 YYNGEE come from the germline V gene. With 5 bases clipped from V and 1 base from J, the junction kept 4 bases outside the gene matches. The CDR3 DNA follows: TGTGCCAGCAGGGGTGGGACAGGGGGGAACACTGAAGCTTTCTTT. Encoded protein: CASRGGTGGNTEAFF.

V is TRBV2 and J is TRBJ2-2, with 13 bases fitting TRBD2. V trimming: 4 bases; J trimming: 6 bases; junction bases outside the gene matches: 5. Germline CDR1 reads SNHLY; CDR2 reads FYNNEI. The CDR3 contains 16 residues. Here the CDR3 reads CASSGLAGGGPGELFF. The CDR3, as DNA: TGTGCCAGCAGTGGACTAGCGGGAGGTGGCCCCGGGGAGCTGTTTTTT. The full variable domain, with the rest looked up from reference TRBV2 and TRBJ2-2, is EPEVTQTPSHQVTQMGQEVILRCVPISNHLYFYWYRQILGQKVEFLVSFYNNEISEKSEIFDDQFSVERPDGSNFTLKIRSTKLEDSAMYFCASSGLAGGGPGELFFGEGSRLTVL.

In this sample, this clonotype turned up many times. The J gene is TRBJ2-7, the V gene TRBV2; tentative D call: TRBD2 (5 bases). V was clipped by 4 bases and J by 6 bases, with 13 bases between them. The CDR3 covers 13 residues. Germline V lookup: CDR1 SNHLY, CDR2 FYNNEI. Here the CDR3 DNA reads TGTGCCAGCAGTGGGTTAGCGTCGGCCGAGCAGTACTTC. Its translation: CASSGLASAEQYF.

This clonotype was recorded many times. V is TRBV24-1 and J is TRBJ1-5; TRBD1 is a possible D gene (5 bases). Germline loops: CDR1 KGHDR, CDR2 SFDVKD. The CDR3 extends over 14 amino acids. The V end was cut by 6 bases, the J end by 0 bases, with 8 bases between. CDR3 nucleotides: TGTGCCACCAGTCAGGGTGGTAGCAATCAGCCCCAGCATTTT. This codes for CATSQGGSNQPQHF.

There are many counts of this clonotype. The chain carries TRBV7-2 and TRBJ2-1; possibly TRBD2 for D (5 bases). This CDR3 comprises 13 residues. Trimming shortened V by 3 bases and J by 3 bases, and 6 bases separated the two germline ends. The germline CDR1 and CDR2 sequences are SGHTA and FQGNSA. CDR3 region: CASSFGIYNEQFF. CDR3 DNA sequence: TGTGCCAGCAGCTTCGGGATCTACAATGAGCAGTTCTTC.

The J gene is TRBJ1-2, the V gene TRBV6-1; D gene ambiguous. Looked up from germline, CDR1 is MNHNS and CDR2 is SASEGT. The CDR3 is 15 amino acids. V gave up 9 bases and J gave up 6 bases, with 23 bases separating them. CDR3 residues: CASSEALTVPDGYTF. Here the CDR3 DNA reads TGTGCCAGTTCGGAGGCCCTTACAGTTCCGGATGGCTACACCTTC.

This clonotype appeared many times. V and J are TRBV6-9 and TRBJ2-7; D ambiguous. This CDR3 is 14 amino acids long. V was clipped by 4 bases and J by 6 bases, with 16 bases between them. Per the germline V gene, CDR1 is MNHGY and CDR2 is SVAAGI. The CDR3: CASSSLRQAPEQYF. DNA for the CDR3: TGTGCCAGCAGTTCACTTCGCCAAGCCCCCGAGCAGTACTTC.

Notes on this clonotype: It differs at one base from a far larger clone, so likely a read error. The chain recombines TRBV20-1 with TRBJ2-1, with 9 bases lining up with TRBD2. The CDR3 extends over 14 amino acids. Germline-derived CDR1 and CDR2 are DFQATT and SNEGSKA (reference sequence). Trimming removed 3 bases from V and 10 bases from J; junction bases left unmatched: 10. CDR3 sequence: CSARAAGGEYEQFF. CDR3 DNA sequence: TGCAGTGCTAGGGCAGCGGGAGGTGAATACGAGCAGTTCTTC.